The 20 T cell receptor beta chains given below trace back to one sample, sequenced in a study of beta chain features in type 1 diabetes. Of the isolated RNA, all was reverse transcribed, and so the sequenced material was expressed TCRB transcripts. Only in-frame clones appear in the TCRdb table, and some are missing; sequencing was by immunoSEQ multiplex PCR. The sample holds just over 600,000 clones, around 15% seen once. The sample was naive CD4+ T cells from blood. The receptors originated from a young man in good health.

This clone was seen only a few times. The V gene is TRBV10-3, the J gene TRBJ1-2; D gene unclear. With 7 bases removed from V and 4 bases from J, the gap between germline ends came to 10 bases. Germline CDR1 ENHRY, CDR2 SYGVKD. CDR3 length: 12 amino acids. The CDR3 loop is CAIKGSIYGYTF. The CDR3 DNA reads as TGTGCCATCAAAGGGTCTATCTATGGCTACACCTTC.

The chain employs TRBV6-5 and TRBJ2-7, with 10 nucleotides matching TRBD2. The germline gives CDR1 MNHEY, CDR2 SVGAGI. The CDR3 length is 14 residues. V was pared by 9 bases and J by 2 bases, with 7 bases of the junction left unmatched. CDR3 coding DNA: TGTGCCAGTAGGACTAGCGGACGGACCTACGAGCAGTACTTC. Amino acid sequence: CASRTSGRTYEQYF.

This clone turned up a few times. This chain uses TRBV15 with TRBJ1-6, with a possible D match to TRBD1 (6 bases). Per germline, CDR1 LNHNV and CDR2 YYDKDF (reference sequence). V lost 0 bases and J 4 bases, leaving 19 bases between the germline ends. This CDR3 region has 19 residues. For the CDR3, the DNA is TGTGCCACCAGCAGAGAGACATTCAAGTCAGGGGAATATAATTCACCCCTCCACTTT. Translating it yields CATSRETFKSGEYNSPLHF. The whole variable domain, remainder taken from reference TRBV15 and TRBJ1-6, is DAMVIQNPRYQVTQFGKPVTLSCSQTLNHNVMYWYQQKSSQAPKLLFHYYDKDFNNEADTPDNFQSRRPNTSFCFLDIRSPGLGDTAMYLCATSRETFKSGEYNSPLHFGNGTRLTVT.

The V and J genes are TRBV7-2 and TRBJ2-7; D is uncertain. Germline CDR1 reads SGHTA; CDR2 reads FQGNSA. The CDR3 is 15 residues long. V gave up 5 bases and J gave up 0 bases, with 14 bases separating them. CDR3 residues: CASSRHQISSYEQYF. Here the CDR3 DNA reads TGTGCCAGCAGCCGTCACCAAATAAGCTCCTACGAGCAGTACTTC.

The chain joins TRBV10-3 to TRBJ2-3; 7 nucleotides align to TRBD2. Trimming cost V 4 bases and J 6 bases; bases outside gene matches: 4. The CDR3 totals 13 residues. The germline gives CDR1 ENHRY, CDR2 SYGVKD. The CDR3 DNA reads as TGTGCCATCAGTGCGGGGAGGGCGGATACGCAGTATTTT. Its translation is CAISAGRADTQYF.

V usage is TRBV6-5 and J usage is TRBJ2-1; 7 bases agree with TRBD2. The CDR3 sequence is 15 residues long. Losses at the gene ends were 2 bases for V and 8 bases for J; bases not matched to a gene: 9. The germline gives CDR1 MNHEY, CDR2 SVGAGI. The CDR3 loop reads CASSYKGGQRDEQFF. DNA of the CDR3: TGTGCCAGCAGTTACAAGGGAGGGCAGAGGGATGAGCAGTTCTTC.

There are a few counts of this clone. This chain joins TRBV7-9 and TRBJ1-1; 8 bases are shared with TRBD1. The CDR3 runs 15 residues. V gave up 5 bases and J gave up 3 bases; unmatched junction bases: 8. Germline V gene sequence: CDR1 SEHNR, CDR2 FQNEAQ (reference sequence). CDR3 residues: CASSPRTGLDTEAFF. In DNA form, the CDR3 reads TGTGCCAGCAGCCCCCGGACAGGGCTGGACACTGAAGCTTTCTTT.

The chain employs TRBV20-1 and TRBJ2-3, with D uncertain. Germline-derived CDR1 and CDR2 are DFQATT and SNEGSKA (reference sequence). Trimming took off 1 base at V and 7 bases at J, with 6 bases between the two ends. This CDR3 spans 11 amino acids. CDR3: CSARGTNTQYF. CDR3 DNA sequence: TGCAGTGCTAGAGGCACGAATACGCAGTATTTT.

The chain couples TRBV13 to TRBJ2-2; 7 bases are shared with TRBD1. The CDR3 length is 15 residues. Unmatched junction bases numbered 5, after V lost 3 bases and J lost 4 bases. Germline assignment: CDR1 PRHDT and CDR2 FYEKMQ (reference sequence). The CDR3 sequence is CASSFGDRATGELFF. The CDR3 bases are TGTGCCAGCAGCTTTGGAGACAGGGCCACCGGGGAGCTGTTTTTT.

CDR3 residues: CASNLAGAYNEQFF. The DNA of the CDR3 is TGTGCCAGCAATCTAGCGGGAGCCTACAATGAGCAGTTCTTC. The chain links TRBV6-1 to TRBJ2-1; 10 nucleotides agree with TRBD2. V lost 7 bases and J lost 2; bases outside the gene matches: 2. The CDR3 spans 14 residues. CDR1 and CDR2 from the germline V gene are MNHNS and SASEGT.

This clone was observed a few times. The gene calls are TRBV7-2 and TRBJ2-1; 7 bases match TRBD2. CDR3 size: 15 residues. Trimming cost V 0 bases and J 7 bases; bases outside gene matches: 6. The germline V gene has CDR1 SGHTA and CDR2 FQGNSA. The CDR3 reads CASSLAGGPVNEQFF. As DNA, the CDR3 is TGTGCCAGCAGCTTAGCGGGAGGGCCAGTTAATGAGCAGTTCTTC.

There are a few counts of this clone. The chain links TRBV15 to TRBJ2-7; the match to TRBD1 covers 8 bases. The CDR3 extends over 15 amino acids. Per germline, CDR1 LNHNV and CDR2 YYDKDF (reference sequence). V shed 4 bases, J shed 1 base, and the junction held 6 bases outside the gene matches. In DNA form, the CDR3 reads TGTGCCACCAGCACTCAGGGGGCGACGTCCTACGAGCAGTACTTC. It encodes CATSTQGATSYEQYF.

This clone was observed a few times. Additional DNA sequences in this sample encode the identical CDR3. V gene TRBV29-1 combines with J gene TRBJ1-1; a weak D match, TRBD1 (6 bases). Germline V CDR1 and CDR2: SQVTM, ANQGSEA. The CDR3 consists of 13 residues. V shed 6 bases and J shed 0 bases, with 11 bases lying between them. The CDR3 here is CSVLGQLNTEAFF. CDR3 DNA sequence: TGCAGCGTCCTCGGACAGCTGAACACTGAAGCTTTCTTT.

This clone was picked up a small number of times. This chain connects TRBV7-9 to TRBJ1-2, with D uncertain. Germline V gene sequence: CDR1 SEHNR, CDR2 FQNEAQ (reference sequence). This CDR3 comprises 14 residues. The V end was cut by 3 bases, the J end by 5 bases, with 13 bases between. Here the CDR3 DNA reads TGTGCCAGCAGCTTCTCTACCGGGTCTTATGGCTACACCTTC. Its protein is CASSFSTGSYGYTF.

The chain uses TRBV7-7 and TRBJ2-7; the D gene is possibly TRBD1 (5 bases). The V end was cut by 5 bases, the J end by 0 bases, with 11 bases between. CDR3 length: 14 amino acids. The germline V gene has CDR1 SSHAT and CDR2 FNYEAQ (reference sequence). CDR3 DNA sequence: TGTGCCAGCAGCCCAGACAGCCGCTCCTACGAGCAGTACTTC. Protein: CASSPDSRSYEQYF.

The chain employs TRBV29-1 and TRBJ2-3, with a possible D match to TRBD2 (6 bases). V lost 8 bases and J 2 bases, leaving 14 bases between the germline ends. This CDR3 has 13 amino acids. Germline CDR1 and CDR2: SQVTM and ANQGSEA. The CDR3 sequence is CSSKTRLTDTQYF. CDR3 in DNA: TGCAGCTCTAAGACTAGGCTCACAGATACGCAGTATTTT.

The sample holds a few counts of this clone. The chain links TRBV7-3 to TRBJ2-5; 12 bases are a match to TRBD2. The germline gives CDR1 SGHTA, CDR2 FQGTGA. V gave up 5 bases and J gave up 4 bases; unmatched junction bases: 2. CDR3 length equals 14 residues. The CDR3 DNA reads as TGTGCCAGCAGCCAACTAGCGGGAGGAGAGACCCAGTACTTC. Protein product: CASSQLAGGETQYF.

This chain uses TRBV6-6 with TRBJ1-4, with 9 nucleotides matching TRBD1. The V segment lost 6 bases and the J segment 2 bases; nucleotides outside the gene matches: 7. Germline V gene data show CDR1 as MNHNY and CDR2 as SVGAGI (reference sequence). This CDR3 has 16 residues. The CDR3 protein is CASSFGTGTTNEKLFF. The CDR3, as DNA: TGTGCCAGCAGCTTCGGGACAGGGACCACTAATGAAAAACTGTTTTTT.

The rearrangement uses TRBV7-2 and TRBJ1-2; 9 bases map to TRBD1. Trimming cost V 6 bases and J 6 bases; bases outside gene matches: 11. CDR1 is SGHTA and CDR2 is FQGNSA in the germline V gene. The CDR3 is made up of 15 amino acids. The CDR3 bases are TGTGCCAGCAGATACGGGACAGGGAATCTCAATGGCTACACCTTC. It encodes CASRYGTGNLNGYTF.

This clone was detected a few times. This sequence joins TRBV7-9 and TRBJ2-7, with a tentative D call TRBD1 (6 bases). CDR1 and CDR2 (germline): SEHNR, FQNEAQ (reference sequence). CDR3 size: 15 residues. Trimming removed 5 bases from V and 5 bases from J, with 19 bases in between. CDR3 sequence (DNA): TGTGCCAGCAGCCGAACCGACCGCAGGGGTCACGAGCAGTACTTC. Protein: CASSRTDRRGHEQYF.